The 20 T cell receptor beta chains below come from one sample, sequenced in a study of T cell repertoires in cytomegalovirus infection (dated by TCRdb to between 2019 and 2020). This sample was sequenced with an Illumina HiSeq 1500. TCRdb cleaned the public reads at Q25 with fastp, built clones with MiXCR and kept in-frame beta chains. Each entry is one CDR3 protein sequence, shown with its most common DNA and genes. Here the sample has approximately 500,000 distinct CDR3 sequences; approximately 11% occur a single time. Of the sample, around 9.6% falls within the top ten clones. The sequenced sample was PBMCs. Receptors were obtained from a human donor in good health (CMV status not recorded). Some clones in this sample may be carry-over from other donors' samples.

In DNA form, the CDR3 reads TGTGCCTGGAGCGTGAGAGCGGGCACAGATACGCAGTATTTT. Translation: CAWSVRAGTDTQYF. The rearrangement uses TRBV30 and TRBJ2-3; TRBD2 is a possible D gene (5 bases). Germline V gives CDR1 GTSNPN, CDR2 SVGIG (reference sequence). This CDR3 spans 14 amino acids. Trimming left V 3 bases short and J 1 base short, with 11 bases between. Looking up the rest from reference TRBV30 and TRBJ2-3 gives the full variable domain: SQTIHQWPATLVQPVGSPLSLECTVEGTSNPNLYWYRQAAGRGLQLLFYSVGIGQISSEVPQNLSASRPQDRQFILSSKKLLLSDSGFYLCAWSVRAGTDTQYFGPGTRLTVL.

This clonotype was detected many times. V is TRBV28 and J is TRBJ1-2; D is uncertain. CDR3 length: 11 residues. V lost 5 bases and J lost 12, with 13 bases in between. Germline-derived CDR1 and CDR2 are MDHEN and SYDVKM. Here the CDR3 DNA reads TGTGCCAGCAGTGGGCCTATGGTTGACACCTTC. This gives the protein CASSGPMVDTF.

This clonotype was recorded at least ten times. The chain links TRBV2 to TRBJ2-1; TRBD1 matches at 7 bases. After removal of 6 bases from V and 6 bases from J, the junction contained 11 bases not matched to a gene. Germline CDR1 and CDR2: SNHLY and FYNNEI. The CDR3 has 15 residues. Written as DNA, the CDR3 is TGTGCCAGCAGGAACCGGGACAGTCTTTCCAATGAGCAGTTCTTC. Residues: CASRNRDSLSNEQFF.

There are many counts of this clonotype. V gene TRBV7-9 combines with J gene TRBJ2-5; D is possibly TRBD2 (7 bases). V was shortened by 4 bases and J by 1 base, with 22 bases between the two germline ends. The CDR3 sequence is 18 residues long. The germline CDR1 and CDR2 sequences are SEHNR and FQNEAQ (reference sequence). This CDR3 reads CASSSTGTSGEIQETQYF. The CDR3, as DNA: TGTGCCAGCAGCTCAACGGGGACAAGCGGGGAGATCCAAGAGACCCAGTACTTC.

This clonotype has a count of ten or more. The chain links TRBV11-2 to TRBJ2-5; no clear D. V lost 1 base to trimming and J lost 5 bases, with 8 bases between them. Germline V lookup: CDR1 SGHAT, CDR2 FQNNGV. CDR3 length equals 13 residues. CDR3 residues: CASSLVQMETQYF. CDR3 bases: TGTGCCAGCAGCTTAGTGCAGATGGAGACCCAGTACTTC.

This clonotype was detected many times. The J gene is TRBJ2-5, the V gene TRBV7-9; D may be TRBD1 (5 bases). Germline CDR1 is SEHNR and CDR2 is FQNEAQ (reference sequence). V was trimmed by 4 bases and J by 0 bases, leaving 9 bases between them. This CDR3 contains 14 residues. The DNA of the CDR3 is TGTGCCAGCAGCTCGGACACATACCAAGAGACCCAGTACTTC. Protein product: CASSSDTYQETQYF.

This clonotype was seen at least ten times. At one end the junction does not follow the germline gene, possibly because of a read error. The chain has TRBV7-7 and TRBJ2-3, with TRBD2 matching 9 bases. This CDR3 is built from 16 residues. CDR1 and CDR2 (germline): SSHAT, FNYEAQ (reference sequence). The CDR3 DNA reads TGTGCTAGCAGCCCAATGACTAGCGGAACCACAGATACGCAGTATTTT. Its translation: CASSPMTSGTTDTQYF.

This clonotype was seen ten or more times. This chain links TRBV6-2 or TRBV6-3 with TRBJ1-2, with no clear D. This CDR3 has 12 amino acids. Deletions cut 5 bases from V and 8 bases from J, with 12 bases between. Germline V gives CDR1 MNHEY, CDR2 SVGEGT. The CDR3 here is CASSTRDSGYTF. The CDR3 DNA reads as TGTGCCAGCAGTACTCGGGATTCCGGCTACACCTTC.

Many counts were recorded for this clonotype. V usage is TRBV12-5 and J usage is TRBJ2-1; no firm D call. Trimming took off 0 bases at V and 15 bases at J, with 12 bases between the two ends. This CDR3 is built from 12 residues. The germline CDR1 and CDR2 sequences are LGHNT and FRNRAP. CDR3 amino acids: CASGLVTEGWFF. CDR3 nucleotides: TGTGCTAGTGGTTTGGTAACAGAAGGATGGTTCTTC. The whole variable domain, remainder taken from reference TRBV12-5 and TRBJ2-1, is DARVTQTPRHKVTEMGQEVTMRCQPILGHNTVFWYRQTMMQGLELLAYFRNRAPLDDSGMPKDRFSAEMPDATLATLKIQPSEPRDSAVYFCASGLVTEGWFFGPGTRLTVL.

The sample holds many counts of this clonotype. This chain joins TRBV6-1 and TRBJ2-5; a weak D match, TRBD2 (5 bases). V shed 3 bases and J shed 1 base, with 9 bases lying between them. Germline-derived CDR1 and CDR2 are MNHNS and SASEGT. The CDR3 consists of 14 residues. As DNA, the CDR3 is TGTGCCAGCAGTGAGAGGCGGGCCCAAGAGACCCAGTACTTC. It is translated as CASSERRAQETQYF.

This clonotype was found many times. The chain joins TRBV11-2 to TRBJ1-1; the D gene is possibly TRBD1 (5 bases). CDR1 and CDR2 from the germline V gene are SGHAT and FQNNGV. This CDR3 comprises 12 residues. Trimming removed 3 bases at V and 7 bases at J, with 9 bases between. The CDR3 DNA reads TGTGCCAGCAGCTTTCGGGGACTTGAAGCTTTCTTT. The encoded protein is CASSFRGLEAFF.

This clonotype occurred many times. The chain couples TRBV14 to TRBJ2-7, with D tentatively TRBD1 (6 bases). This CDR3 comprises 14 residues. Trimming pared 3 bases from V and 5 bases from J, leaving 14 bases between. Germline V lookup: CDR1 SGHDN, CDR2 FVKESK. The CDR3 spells CASSHGEQGNEQYF. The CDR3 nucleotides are TGTGCCAGCAGCCACGGAGAACAGGGAAACGAGCAGTACTTC.

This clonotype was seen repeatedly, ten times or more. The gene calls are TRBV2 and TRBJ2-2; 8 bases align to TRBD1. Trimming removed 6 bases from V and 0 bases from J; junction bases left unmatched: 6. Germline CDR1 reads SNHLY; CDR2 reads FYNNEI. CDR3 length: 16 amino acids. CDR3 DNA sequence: TGTGCCAGCAGAGGAAACAGGGGGGCGAACACCGGGGAGCTGTTTTTT. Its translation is CASRGNRGANTGELFF.

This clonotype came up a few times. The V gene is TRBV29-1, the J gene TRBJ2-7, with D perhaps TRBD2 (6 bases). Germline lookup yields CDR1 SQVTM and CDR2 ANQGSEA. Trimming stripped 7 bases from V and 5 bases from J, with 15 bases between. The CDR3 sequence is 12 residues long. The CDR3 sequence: CSASEGGNEQYF. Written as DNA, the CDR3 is TGCAGCGCCTCGGAGGGCGGCAACGAGCAGTACTTC.

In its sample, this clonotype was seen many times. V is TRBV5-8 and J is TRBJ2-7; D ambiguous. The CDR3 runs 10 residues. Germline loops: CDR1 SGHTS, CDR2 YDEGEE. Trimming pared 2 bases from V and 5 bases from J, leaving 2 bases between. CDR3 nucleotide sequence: TGTGCCAGCAGCTTCGACGAGCAGTACTTC. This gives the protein CASSFDEQYF.

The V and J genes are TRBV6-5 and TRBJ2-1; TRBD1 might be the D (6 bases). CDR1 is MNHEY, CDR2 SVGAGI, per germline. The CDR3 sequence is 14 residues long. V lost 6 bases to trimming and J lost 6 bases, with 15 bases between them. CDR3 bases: TGTGCCAGCAGGAGATTACAGGGTGGCAATGAGCAGTTCTTC. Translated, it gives CASRRLQGGNEQFF.

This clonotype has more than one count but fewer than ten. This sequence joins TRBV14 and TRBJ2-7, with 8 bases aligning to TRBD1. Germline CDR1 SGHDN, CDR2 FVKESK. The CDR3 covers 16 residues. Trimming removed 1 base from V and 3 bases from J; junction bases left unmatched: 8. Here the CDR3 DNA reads TGTGCCAGCAGCCAAGGGGGGGACAGGACCCACTACGAGCAGTACTTC. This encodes CASSQGGDRTHYEQYF.

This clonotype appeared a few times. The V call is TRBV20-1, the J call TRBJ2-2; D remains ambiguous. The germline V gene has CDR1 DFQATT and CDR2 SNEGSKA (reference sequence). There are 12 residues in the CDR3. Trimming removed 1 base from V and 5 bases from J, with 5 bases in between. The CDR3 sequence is CSARVGTGELFF. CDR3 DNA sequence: TGCAGTGCTAGAGTGGGTACCGGGGAGCTGTTTTTT.

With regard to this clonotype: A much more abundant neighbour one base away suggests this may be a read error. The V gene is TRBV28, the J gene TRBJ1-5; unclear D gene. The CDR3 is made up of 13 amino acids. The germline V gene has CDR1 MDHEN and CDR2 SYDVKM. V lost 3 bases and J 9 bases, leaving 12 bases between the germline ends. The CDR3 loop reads CASSFSRDPPQHF. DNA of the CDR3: TGTGCCAGCAGTTTTTCTCGGGATCCGCCCCAGCATTTT. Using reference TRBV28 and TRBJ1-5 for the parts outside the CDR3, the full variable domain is DVKVTQSSRYLVKRTGEKVFLECVQDMDHENMFWYRQDPGLGLRLIYFSYDVKMKEKGDIPEGYSVSREKKERFSLILESASTNQTSMYLCASSFSRDPPQHFGDGTRLSIL.

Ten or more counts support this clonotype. The CDR3 bases are TGTGCCAGCAGCCCGGGACAGGGGACTCTCGAGCAGTACTTC. Translation: CASSPGQGTLEQYF. The chain has TRBV7-9 and TRBJ2-7; 10 nucleotides align to TRBD1. CDR1 is SEHNR and CDR2 is FQNEAQ in the germline V gene (reference sequence). The CDR3 is made up of 14 amino acids. J lost 6 bases, V lost 5 bases, and 7 bases had no gene match.